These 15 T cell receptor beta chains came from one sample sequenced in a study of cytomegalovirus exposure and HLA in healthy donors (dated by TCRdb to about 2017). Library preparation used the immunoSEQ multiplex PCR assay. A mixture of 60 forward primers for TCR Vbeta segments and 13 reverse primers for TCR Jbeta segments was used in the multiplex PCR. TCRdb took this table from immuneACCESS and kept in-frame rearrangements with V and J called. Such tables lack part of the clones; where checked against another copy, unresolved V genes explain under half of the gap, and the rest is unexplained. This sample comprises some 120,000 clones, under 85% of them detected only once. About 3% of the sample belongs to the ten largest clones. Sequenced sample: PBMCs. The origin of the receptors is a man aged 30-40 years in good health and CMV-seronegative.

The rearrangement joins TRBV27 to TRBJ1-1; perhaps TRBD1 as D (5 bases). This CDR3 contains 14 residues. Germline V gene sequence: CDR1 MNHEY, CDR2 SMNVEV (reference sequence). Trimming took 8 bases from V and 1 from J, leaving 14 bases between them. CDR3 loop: CASASGLTNTEAFF. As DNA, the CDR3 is TGTGCCAGCGCATCGGGACTGACGAACACTGAAGCTTTCTTT.

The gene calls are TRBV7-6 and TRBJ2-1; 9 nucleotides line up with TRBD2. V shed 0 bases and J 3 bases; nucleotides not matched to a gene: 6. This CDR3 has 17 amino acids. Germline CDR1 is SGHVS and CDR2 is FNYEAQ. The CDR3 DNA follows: TGTGCCAGCAGCTTAGCTTTAGCGGGAGAAGGCTACAATGAGCAGTTCTTC. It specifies CASSLALAGEGYNEQFF.

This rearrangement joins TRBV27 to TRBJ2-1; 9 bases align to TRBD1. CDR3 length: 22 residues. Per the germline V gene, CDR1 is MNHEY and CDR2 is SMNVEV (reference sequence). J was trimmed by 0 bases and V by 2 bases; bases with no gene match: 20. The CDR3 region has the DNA TGTGCCAGCAGTTTACCCTCCCACTTGGACAGGGGAATTAGTAGCTCCTACAATGAGCAGTTCTTC. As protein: CASSLPSHLDRGISSSYNEQFF.

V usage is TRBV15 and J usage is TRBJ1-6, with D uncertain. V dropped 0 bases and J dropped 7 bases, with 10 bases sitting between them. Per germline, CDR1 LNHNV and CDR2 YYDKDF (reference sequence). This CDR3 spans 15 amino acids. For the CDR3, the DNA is TGTGCCACCAGCAGAGATCGTGGCCGCAATTCACCCCTCCACTTT. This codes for CATSRDRGRNSPLHF.

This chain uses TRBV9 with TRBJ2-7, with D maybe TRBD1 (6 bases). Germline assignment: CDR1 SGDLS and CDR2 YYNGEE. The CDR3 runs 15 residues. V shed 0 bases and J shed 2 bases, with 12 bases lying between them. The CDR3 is CASSVGGGNTYEQYF. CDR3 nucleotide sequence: TGTGCCAGCAGCGTAGGAGGGGGAAACACCTACGAGCAGTACTTC.

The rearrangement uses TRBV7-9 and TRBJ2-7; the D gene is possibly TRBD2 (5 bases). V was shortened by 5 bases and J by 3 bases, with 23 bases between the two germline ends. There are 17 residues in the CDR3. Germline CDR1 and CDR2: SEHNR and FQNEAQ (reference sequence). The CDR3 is CASSQTYTEGRDYEQYF. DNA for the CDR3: TGTGCCAGCAGCCAGACCTATACAGAGGGAAGGGACTACGAGCAGTACTTC.

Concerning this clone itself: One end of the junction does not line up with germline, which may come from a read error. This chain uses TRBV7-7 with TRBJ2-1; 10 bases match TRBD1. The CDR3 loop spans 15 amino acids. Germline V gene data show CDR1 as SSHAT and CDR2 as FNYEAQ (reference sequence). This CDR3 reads CASSLGQGAYNEQFF. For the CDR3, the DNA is TGTGCTAGCAGCTTAGGACAGGGGGCCTACAATGAGCAGTTCTTC.

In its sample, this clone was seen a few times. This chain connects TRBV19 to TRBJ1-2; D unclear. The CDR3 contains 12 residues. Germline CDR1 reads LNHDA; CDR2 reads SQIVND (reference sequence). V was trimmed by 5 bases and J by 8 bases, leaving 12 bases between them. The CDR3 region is CASSSRPGGYTF. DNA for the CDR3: TGTGCCAGTAGTTCCCGACCGGGGGGCTACACCTTC.

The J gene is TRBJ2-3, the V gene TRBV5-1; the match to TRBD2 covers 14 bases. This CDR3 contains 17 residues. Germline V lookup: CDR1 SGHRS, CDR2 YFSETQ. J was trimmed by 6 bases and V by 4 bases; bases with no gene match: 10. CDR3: CASSMGLAGDVADTQYF. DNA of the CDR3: TGCGCCAGCAGCATGGGACTAGCGGGGGACGTGGCGGATACGCAGTATTTT.

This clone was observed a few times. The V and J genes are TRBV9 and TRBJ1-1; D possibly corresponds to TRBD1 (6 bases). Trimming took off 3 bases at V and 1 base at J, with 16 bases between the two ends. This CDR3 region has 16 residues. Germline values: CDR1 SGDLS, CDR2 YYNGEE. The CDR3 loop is CASSAVPGHENTEAFF. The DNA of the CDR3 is TGTGCCAGCAGCGCCGTACCGGGACACGAGAACACTGAAGCTTTCTTT.

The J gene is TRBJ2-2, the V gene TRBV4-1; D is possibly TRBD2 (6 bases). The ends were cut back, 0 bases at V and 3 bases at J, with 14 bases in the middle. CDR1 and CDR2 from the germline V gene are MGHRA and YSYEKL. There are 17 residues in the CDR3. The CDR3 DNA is TGCGCCAGCAGCCAAGAACCCGGGACTGGCTACACCGGGGAGCTGTTTTTT. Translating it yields CASSQEPGTGYTGELFF.

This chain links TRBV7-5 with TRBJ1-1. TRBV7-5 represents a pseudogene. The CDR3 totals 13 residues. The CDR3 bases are TGTGCCAAACCTAGAGACCGAGTCACTGAAGCTTTCTTT. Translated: CAKPRDRVTEAFF.

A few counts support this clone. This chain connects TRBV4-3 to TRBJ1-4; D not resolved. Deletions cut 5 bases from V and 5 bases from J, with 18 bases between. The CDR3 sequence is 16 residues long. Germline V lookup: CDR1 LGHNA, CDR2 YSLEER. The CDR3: CASSSSPGSVNEKLFF. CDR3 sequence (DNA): TGCGCCAGCAGCTCAAGCCCGGGGAGCGTAAATGAAAAACTGTTTTTT.

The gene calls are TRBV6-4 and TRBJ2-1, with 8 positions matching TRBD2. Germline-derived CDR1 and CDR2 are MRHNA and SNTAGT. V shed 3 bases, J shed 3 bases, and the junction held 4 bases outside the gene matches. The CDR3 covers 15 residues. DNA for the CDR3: TGTGCCAGCAGTGAAACTAGCGGAGACTACAATGAGCAGTTCTTC. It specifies CASSETSGDYNEQFF.

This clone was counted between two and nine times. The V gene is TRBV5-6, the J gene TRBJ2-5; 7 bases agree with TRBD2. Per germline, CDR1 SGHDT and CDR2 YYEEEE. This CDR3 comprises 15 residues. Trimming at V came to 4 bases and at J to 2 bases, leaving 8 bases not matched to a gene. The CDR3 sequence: CASSIAREGQETQYF. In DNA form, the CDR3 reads TGTGCCAGCAGCATTGCGAGGGAGGGGCAAGAGACCCAGTACTTC.